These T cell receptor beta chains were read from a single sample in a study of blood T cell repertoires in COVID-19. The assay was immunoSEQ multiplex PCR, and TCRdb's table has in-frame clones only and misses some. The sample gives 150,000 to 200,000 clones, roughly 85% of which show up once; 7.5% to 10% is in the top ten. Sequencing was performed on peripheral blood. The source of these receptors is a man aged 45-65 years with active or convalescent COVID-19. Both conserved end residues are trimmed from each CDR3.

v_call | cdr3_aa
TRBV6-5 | ASSYSRVAKNIQY
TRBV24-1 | AMNGGGSYNEQF
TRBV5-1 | ASSLVGYSEAF
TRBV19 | ASSINSPSSGANVLT
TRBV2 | ASREQGSGANVLT
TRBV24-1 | ATSDFSRTSTDTQY
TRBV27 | ASSTGEKLF
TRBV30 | AWSVGGWYTEAF
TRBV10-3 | AISEATGTGTGYT
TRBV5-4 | ASSWGGQADEKLF
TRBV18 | ASSPGVDRGRTDTQY
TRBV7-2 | ASSLGGAEAF
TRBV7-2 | ASSFASTTDTQY
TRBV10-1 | ATGPGKETQY
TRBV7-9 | ASSSYGQGRHNTEAF
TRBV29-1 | SVDDRLGLAGSDTQY
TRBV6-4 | ASRGQGSGANVLT
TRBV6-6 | ASTGTSGRKTGELF
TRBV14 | ASSQNRGLSGNTIY
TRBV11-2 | ASSLGLNTEAF
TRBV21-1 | ASSRKVKGASSPLH
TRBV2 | ASSEGTGGGQPQH
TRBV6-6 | ASSYGRGDGYT
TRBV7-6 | ASSQTGVGYEQY
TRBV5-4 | ASSPDPGQGFNEQF
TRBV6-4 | ASSSAGTSGRTNYNEQF
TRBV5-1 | ASSLDGGLNYGYT
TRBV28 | ASEYPTGTDFYGYT
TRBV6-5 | ASSSGTGSSYEQY
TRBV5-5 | ASSPTGPYTEAF
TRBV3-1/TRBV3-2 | ASSQVLGFQPQH
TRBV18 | ASSPGGDNNYGYT
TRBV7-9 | ASSLALGGTEAF
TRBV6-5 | ASTGGEGTEAF
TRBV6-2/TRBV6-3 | ASSRLQRSHEQF
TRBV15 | ATSREGVFSPLH
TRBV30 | AWSRQGDSPLH
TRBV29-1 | PPVESAGNTIY
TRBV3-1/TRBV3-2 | ASSQEQGYGYT
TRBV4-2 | ASRRGQGASPDTQY
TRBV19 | ASSMGSGFYNEQF
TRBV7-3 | ASSRGGGYGYT
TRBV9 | ASSPLTSGSNEQF
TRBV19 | ASRTLQGNEKLF
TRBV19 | ASSRRGTGKSPQH